The rows below give T cell receptor beta chains drawn from one sample of a study of T cell responses to AZD1222 COVID-19 vaccine. This table comes from immunoSEQ multiplex PCR, and its TCRdb copy is limited to in-frame clones, with some not included. Here the sample spans about 150,000 clones, 85% to 95% being singletons. The material sequenced was peripheral blood, taken on day 0 of AZD1222 vaccination. The receptors come from an adult in good health. Both conserved end residues are part of each CDR3. The order of the fields is V gene, CDR3 length, clone size, D gene, J gene, CDR3 protein, CDR3 DNA. The D gene is left open where the match is weak. The size entry is marked missing in some rows and otherwise reads once, few, many or a size class.

TRBV9,14,NA,NA,TRBJ1-2,CASSVDRVDYGYTF,TGTGCCAGCAGCGTAGACAGGGTGGACTATGGCTACACCTTC
TRBV27,15,NA,TRBD1,TRBJ1-2,CASSPTSQGVSGYTF,TGTGCCAGCAGTCCGACCTCACAGGGGGTATCTGGCTACACCTTC
TRBV6-1,15,NA,NA,TRBJ1-2,CASSDTLRANYGYTF,TGTGCCAGCAGTGACACCCTTAGAGCCAACTATGGCTACACCTTC
TRBV28,14,NA,TRBD1,TRBJ1-2,CASSPGGTGQGYTF,TGTGCCAGCAGTCCGGGAGGGACAGGGCAGGGCTACACCTTC
TRBV21-1,18,NA,NA,TRBJ2-3,CASSKARGLHKSTDTQYF,TGTGCCAGCAGCAAAGCTCGGGGACTACATAAAAGCACAGATACGCAGTATTTT
TRBV10-3,17,few,NA,TRBJ1-2,CAISESQTGQVTYGYTF,TGTGCCATCAGTGAATCCCAAACAGGGCAGGTTACCTATGGCTACACCTTC
TRBV29-1,12,NA,NA,TRBJ1-1,CSAWRGGTEAFF,TGCAGCGCCTGGCGGGGGGGCACTGAAGCTTTCTTT
TRBV11-3,16,once,NA,TRBJ1-5,CASSLDSHSYNQPQHF,TGTGCCAGCAGCTTAGATAGTCACAGCTATAATCAGCCCCAGCATTTT
TRBV7-3,14,NA,TRBD1,TRBJ2-1,CASSLGQAWNEQFF,TGTGCCAGCAGCTTAGGACAGGCGTGGAATGAGCAGTTCTTC
TRBV10-3,14,NA,NA,TRBJ2-5,CAISESTGIETQYF,TGTGCCATCAGTGAGTCCACGGGAATCGAGACCCAGTACTTC
TRBV5-4,18,NA,TRBD2,TRBJ2-3,CASSGLAGGPSGTDTQYF,TGTGCCAGTTCGGGACTAGCGGGAGGGCCCTCAGGCACAGATACGCAGTATTTT
TRBV28,14,once,TRBD1,TRBJ2-5,CASSLSGQGGTQYF,TGTGCCAGCAGTTTATCGGGACAGGGGGGGACCCAGTACTTC
TRBV20-1,11,NA,NA,TRBJ1-4,CSAQRGGKLFF,TGCAGTGCTCAGAGGGGGGGAAAACTGTTTTTT
TRBV10-3,15,NA,TRBD2,TRBJ2-1,CAISGTSGGWDEQFF,TGTGCCATCAGTGGGACTAGCGGGGGGTGGGATGAGCAGTTCTTC
TRBV7-2,13,NA,NA,TRBJ1-1,CASSYKLNTEAFF,TGTGCCAGCAGCTACAAACTGAACACTGAAGCTTTCTTT
TRBV7-2,13,NA,NA,TRBJ1-2,CASSFGVLYGYTF,TGTGCCAGCAGCTTTGGGGTTCTCTATGGCTACACCTTC
TRBV7-2,14,NA,NA,TRBJ1-1,CASSPQGRRTEAFF,TGTGCCAGCAGCCCACAGGGTCGAAGGACTGAAGCTTTCTTT
TRBV5-1,15,NA,TRBD1,TRBJ2-3,CASSLQGTWGDTQYF,TGCGCCAGCAGCTTACAGGGGACCTGGGGAGATACGCAGTATTTT
TRBV5-1,12,once,NA,TRBJ1-1,CASSLDGREAFF,TGCGCCAGCAGCTTGGACGGTCGTGAAGCTTTCTTT
TRBV30,13,NA,NA,TRBJ1-2,CAWSLNENYGYTF,TGTGCCTGGAGTCTTAACGAGAACTATGGCTACACCTTC
TRBV3-1/TRBV3-2,14,NA,NA,TRBJ1-1,CASSQRGGNTEAFF,TGTGCCAGCAGCCAAAGAGGGGGGAACACTGAAGCTTTCTTT
TRBV12-3/TRBV12-4,11,NA,NA,TRBJ2-2,CAIQGLGELFF,TGTGCCATCCAGGGGCTCGGGGAGCTGTTTTTT
TRBV7-2,14,NA,TRBD1,TRBJ1-1,CASSLNRGDTEAFF,TGTGCCAGCAGCCTTAACAGGGGGGACACTGAAGCTTTCTTT